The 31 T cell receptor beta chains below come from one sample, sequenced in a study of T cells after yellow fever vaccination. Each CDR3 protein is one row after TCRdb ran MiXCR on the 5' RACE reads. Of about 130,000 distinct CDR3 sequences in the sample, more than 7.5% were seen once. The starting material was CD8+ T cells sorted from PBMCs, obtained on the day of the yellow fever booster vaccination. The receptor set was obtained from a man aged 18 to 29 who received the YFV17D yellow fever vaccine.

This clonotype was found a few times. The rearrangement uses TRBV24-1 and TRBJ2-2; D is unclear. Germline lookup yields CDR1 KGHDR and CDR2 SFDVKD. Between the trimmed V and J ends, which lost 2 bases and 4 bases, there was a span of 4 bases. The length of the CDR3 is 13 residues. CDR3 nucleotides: TGTGCCACCAGTGATTGGAGCACCGGGGAGCTGTTTTTT. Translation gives CATSDWSTGELFF.

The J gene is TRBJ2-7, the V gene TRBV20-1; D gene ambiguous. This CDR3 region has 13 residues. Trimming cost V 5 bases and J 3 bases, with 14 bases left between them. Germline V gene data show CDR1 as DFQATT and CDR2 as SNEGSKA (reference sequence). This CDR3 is CSAQAPADYEQYV. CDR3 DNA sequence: TGCAGTGCTCAGGCCCCTGCAGACTACGAGCAGTACGTC.

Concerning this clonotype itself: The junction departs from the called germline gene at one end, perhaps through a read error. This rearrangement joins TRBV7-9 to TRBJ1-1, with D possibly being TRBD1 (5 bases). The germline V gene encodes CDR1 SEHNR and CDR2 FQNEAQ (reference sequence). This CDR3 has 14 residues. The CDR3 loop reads CASSLGGMNIEAFF. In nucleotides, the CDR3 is TGTGCCAGCAGCTTGGGGGGGATGAACATTGAAGCTTTCTTT.

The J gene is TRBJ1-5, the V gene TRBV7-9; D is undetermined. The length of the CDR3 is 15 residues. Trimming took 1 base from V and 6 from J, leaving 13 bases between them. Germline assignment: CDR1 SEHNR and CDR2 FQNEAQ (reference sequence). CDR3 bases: TGTGCCAGCAGCTTAGAAGGCGGCCCTGCTCAGCCCCAGCATTTT. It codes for CASSLEGGPAQPQHF.

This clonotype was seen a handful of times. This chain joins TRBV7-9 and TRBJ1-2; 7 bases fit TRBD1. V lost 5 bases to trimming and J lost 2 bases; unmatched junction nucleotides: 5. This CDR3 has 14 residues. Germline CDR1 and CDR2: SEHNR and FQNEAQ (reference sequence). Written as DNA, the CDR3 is TGTGCCAGCAGCCGCCGACAGGGCAACTATGGCTACACCTTC. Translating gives CASSRRQGNYGYTF.

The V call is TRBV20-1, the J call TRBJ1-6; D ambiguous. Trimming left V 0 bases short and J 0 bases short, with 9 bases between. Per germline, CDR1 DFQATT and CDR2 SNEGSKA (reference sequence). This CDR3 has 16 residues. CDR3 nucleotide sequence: TGCAGTGCTAGAGAGACGGTTAGCTCCTATAATTCACCCCTCCACTTT. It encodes CSARETVSSYNSPLHF.

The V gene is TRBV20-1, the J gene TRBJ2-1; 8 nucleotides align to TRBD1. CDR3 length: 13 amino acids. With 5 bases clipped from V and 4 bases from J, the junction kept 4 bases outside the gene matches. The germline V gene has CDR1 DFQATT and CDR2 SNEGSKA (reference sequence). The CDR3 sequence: CSAPGQVYNEQFF. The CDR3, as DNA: TGCAGTGCTCCGGGACAGGTTTACAATGAGCAGTTCTTC.

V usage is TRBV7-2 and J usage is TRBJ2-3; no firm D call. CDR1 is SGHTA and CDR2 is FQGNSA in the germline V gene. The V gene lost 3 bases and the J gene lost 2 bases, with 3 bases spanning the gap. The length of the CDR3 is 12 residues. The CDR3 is CASSFITDTQYF. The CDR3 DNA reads TGTGCCAGCAGCTTTATCACAGATACGCAGTATTTT.

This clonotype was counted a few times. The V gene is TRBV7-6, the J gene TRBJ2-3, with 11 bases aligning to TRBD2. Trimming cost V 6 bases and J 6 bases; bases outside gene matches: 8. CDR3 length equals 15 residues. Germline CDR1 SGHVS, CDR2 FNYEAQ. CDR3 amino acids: CASRDTSGGMDTQYF. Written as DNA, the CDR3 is TGTGCCAGCAGAGATACTAGCGGGGGCATGGATACGCAGTATTTT.

The CDR3: CASSQGAQETQYF. CDR3 in DNA: TGCGCCAGCAGCCAGGGGGCACAAGAGACCCAGTACTTC. The rearrangement joins TRBV4-3 to TRBJ2-5; D perhaps matches TRBD1 (6 bases). From germline, CDR1 is LGHNA and CDR2 YSLEER. This CDR3 contains 13 residues. Between the trimmed V and J ends, which lost 3 bases and 2 bases, there was a span of 7 bases.

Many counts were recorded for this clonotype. This CDR3 is CSARDGGFQETQYF. As DNA, the CDR3 is TGCAGTGCTAGAGACGGGGGCTTCCAAGAGACCCAGTACTTC. The chain recombines TRBV20-1 with TRBJ2-5; D could derive from TRBD1 or TRBD2 (6 bases each). V lost 0 bases and J lost 1, with 9 bases in between. The CDR3 runs 14 residues. Germline lookup yields CDR1 DFQATT and CDR2 SNEGSKA (reference sequence).

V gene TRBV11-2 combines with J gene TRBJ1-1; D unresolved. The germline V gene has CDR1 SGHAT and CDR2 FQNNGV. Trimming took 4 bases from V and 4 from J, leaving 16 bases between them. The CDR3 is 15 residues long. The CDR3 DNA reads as TGTGCCAGCAGCTCGTGGACGGGAGAGATCACTGAAGCTTTCTTT. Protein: CASSSWTGEITEAFF.

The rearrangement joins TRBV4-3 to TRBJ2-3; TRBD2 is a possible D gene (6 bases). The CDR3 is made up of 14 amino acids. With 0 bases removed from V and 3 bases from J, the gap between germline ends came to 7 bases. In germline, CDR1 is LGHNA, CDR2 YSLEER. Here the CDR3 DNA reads TGCGCCAGCAGCCAAGAACGGGAGACAGATACGCAGTATTTT. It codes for CASSQERETDTQYF.

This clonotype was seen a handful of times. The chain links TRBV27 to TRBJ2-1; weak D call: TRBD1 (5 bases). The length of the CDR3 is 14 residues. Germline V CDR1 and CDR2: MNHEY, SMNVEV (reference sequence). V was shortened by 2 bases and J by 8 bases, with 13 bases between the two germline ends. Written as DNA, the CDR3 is TGTGCCAGCAGTTTAAGTCCAAGGGGCTATGAGCAGTTCTTC. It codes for CASSLSPRGYEQFF.

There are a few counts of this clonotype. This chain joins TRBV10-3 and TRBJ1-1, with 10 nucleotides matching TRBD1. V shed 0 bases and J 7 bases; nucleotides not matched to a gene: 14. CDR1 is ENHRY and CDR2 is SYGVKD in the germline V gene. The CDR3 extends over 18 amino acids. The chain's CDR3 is CAISESEGTGDYSDEAFF. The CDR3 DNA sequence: TGTGCCATCAGTGAGTCGGAAGGGACAGGGGATTATAGTGATGAAGCTTTCTTT.

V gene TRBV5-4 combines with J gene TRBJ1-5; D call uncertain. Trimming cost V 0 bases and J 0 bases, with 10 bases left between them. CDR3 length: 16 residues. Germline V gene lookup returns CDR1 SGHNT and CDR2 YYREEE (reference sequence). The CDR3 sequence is CASSLAVDDSNQPQHF. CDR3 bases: TGTGCCAGCAGCTTGGCCGTGGACGATAGCAATCAGCCCCAGCATTTT.

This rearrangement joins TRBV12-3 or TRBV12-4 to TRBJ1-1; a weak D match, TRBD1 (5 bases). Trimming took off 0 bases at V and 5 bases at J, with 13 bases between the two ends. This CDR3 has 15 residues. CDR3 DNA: TGTGCCAGCAGTTTAGCGCCGGCAGGGTATACTGAAGCTTTCTTT. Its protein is CASSLAPAGYTEAFF.

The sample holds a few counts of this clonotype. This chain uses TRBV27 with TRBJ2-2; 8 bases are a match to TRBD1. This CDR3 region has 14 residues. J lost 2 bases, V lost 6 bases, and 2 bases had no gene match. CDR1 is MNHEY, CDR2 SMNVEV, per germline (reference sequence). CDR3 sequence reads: CASRPGGNTGELFF. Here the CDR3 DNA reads TGTGCCAGCAGACCAGGGGGCAACACCGGGGAGCTGTTTTTT.

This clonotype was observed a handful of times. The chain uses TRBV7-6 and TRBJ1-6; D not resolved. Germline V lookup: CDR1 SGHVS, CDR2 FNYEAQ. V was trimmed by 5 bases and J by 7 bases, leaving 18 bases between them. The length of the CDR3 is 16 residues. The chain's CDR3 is CASSPLPGGGNSPLHF. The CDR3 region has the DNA TGTGCCAGCAGCCCCCTCCCAGGAGGAGGGAATTCACCCCTCCACTTT.

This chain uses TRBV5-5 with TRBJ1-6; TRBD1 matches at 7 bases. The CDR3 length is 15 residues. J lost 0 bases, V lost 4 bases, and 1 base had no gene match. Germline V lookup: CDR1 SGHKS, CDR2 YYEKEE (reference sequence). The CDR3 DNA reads TGTGCCAGCAGCGGGGACAGCTCCTATAATTCACCCCTCCACTTT. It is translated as CASSGDSSYNSPLHF.

The CDR3 sequence: CSVLLREETQYF. Written as DNA, the CDR3 is TGCAGCGTTCTTCTCAGGGAAGAGACCCAGTACTTC. V is TRBV29-1 and J is TRBJ2-5; maybe TRBD1 (5 bases). V lost 5 bases and J lost 3, with 10 bases in between. Germline V lookup: CDR1 SQVTM, CDR2 ANQGSEA. The CDR3 covers 12 residues.

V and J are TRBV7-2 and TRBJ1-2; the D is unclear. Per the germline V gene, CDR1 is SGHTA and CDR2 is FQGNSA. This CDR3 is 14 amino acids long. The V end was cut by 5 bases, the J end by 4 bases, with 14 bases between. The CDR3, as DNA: TGTGCCAGCAGCGTGCCCGGTGGCACCTATGGCTACACCTTC. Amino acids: CASSVPGGTYGYTF.

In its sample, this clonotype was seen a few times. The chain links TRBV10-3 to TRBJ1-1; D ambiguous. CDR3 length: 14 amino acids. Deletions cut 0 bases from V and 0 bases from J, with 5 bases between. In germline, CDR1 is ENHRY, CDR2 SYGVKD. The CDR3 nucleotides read TGTGCCATCAGTGAGTCTTTGGTGAACACTGAAGCTTTCTTT. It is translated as CAISESLVNTEAFF.

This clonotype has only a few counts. The CDR3 DNA follows: TGCGCCAGCAGCTTGGCCCGTAGCGGGGGGGCCGGCGAGCAGTTCTTC. It yields the protein CASSLARSGGAGEQFF. The chain is built from TRBV5-1 and TRBJ2-1; the match to TRBD2 covers 11 bases. Per the germline V gene, CDR1 is SGHRS and CDR2 is YFSETQ. The junction had 9 bases not matched to a gene; V was cut back by 0 bases and J by 10 bases. This CDR3 spans 16 amino acids.

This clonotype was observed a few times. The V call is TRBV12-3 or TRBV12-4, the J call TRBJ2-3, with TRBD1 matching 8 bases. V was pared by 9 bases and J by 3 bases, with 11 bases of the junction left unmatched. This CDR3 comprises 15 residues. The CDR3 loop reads CASTPQGAGTDTQYF. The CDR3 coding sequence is TGTGCCAGTACCCCCCAGGGGGCGGGTACAGATACGCAGTATTTT.

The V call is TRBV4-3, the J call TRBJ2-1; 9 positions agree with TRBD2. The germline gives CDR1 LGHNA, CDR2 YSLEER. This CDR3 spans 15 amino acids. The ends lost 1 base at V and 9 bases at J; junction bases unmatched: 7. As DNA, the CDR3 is TGCGCCAGCAGCCAAGGCAGCGGGGGGACAAGTGAGCAGTTCTTC. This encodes CASSQGSGGTSEQFF.

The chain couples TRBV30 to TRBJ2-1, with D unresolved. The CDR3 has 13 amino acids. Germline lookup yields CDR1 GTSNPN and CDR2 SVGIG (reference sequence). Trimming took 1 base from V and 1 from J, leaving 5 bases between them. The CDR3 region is CAWSETSYNEQFF. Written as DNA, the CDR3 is TGTGCCTGGAGTGAAACTTCCTACAATGAGCAGTTCTTC.

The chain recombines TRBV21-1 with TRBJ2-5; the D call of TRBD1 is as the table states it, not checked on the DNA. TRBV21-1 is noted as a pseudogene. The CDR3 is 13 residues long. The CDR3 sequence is CASRGQGEETQYF. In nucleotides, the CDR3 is TGTGCCAGCAGGGGACAGGGTGAAGAGACCCAGTACTTC.

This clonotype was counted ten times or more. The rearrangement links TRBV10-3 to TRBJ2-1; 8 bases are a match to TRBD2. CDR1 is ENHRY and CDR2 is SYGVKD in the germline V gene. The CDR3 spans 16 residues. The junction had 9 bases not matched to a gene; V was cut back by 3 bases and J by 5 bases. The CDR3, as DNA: TGTGCCATCAGTGATCCCGGGACTAGACTTGACAATGAGCAGTTCTTC. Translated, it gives CAISDPGTRLDNEQFF.

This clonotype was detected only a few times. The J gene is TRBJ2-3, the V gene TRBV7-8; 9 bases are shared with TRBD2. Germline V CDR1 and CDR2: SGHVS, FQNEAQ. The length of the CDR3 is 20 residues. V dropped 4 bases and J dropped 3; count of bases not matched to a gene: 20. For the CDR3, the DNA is TGTGCCAGCAGCTCCAACGCCGGGGCAATAGCGGGGGTCCTAACAGATACGCAGTATTTT. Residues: CASSSNAGAIAGVLTDTQYF.

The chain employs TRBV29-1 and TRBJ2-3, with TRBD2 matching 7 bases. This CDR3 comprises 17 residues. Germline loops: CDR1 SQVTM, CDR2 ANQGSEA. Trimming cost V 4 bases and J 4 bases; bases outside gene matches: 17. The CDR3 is CSVGREGSIRKPDTQYF. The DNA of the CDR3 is TGCAGCGTTGGTAGGGAGGGGTCGATAAGAAAGCCAGATACGCAGTATTTT.